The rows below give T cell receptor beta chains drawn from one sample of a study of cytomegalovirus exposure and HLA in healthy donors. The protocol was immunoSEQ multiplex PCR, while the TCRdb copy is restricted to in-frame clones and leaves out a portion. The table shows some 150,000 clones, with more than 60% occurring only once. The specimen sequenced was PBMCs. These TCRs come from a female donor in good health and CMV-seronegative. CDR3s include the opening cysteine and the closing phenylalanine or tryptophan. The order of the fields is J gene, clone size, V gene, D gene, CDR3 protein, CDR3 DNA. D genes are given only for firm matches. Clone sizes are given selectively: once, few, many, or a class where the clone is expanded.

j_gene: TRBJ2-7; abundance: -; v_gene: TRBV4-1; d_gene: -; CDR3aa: CASSLIQGNNYEQYF; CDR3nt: TGCGCCAGCAGTCTTATACAGGGAAACAACTACGAGCAGTACTTC
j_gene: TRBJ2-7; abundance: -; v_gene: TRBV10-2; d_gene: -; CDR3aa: CASSPGSGYEQYF; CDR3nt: TGCGCCAGCAGCCCGGGGTCGGGCTACGAGCAGTACTTC
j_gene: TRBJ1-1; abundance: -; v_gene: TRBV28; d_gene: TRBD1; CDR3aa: CASSLGTGNMNTEAFF; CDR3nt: TGTGCCAGCAGTCTCGGGACAGGGAACATGAACACTGAAGCTTTCTTT
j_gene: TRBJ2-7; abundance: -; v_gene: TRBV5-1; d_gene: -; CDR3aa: CVSSFISGTPGEQYF; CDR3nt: TGCGTCAGCAGCTTCATTTCGGGTACCCCTGGGGAGCAGTACTTC
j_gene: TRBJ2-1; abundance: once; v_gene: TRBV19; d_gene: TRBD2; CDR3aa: CASSIRLAGNEQFF; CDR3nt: TGTGCCAGTAGTATTCGGCTAGCGGGAAATGAGCAGTTCTTC
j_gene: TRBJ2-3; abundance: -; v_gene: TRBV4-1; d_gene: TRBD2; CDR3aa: CASSQDSAGGPRDTQYF; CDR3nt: TGCGCCAGCAGCCAAGATAGTGCGGGGGGGCCCCGAGATACGCAGTATTTT
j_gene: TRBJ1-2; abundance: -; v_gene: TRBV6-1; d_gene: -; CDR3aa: CASSEDWASSGYTF; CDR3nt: TGTGCCAGCAGTGAGGACTGGGCCTCTAGTGGCTACACCTTC
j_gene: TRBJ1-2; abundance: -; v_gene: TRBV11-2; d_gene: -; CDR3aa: CASSLGGAGSLGYGYTF; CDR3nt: TGTGCCAGCAGCTTAGGTGGGGCAGGGTCACTGGGCTATGGCTACACCTTC
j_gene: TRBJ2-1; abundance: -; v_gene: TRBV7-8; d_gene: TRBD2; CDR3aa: CASSLTLAGGNEQFF; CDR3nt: TGTGCCAGCAGCTTAACCCTTGCGGGAGGCAATGAGCAGTTCTTC
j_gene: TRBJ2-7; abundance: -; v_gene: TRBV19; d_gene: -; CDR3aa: CASREGAGQYF; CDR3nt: TGTGCCAGTAGGGAGGGGGCCGGGCAGTACTTC
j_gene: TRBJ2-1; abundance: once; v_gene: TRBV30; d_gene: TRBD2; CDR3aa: CAWSVGLAGVYEQFF; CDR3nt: TGTGCCTGGAGTGTGGGACTAGCGGGAGTATATGAGCAGTTCTTC
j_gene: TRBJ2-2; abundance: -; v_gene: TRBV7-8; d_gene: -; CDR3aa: CASSLQPSGLYTGELFF; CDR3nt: TGTGCCAGCAGCTTACAGCCCAGCGGACTTTACACCGGGGAGCTGTTTTTT
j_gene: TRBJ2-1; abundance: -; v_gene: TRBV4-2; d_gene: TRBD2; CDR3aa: CASSPSASGRGGEQFF; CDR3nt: TGTGCCAGCAGCCCGTCAGCCAGCGGGAGAGGTGGTGAGCAGTTCTTC
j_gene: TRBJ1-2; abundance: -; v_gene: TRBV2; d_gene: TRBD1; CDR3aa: CASSDRQGTLEGYTF; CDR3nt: TGTGCCAGCAGTGATAGACAGGGGACCCTGGAAGGCTACACCTTC
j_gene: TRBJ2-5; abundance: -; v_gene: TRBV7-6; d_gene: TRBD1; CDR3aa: CASSLYGTVSPGTQYF; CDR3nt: TGTGCCAGCAGCTTATACGGGACAGTCTCCCCAGGGACCCAGTACTTC
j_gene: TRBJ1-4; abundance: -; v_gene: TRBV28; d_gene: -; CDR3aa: CASSLTGPTPKLFF; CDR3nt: TGTGCCAGCAGTTTGACAGGACCAACCCCAAAACTGTTTTTT
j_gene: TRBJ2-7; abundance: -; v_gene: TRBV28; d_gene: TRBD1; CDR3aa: CASSLGGTGNYEQYF; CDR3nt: TGTGCCAGCAGTTTGGGCGGGACAGGGAACTACGAGCAGTACTTC
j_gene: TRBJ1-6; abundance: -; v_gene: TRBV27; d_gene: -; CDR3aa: CASSLVASSYNSPLHF; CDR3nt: TGTGCCAGCAGTTTGGTCGCCAGCTCCTATAATTCACCCCTCCACTTT
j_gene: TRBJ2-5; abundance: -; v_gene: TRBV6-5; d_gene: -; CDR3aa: CASSYSQETQYF; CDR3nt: TGTGCCAGCAGTTACTCCCAGGAGACCCAGTACTTC
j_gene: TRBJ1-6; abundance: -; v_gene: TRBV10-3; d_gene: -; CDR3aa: CAADGDGGNSPLHF; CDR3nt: TGTGCCGCAGACGGAGACGGGGGAAATTCACCCCTCCACTTT
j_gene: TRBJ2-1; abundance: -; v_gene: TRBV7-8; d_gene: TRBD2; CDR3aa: CASSPGGLAGVYNEQFF; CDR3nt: TGTGCCAGCAGCCCAGGAGGACTAGCGGGAGTCTACAATGAGCAGTTCTTC
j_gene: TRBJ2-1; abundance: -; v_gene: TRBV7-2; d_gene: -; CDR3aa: CASSLIRGQYNEQFF; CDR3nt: TGTGCCAGCAGCTTAATCAGGGGTCAATACAATGAGCAGTTCTTC
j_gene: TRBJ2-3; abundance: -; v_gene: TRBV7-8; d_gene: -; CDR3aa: CASSNELGSDTQYF; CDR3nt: TGTGCCAGCAGCAATGAACTAGGGTCAGATACGCAGTATTTT
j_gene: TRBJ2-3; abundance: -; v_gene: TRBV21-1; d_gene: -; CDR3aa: CASTARLAGGVDTQYF; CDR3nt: TGTGCCAGCACCGCCCGACTAGCGGGAGGGGTAGATACGCAGTATTTT
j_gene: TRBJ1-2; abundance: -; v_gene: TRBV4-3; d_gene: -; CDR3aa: CASSQDPGGEGYGYTF; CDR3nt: TGCGCCAGCAGCCAAGACCCGGGAGGGGAAGGCTATGGCTACACCTTC
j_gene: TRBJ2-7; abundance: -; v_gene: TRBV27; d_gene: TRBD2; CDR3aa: CASSSGLAVNYEQYF; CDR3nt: TGTGCCAGCAGTTCCGGACTAGCGGTAAACTACGAGCAGTACTTC
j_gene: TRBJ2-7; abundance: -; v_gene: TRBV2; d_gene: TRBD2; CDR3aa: CASLGLAGVISYEQYF; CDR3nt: TGTGCCAGCTTGGGACTAGCGGGAGTAATCTCCTACGAGCAGTACTTC
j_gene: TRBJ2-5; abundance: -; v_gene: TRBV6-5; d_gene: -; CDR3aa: CASSFPSGGVQETQYF; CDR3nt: TGTGCCAGCAGTTTCCCTTCCGGGGGAGTCCAAGAGACCCAGTACTTC
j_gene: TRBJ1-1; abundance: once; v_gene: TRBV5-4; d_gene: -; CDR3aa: CASSLVEVSGAAFF; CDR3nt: TGTGCCAGCAGCTTGGTGGAGGTATCAGGGGCAGCTTTCTTT
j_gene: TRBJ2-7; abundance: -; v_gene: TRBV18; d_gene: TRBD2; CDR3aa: CASSPRLAGVFEQYF; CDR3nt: TGTGCCAGCTCACCGAGGCTAGCGGGAGTCTTCGAGCAGTACTTC
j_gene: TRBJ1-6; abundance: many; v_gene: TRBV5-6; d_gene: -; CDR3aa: CASSHDSSNSPLHF; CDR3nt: TGTGCCAGCAGCCACGACAGTTCCAATTCACCCCTCCACTTT
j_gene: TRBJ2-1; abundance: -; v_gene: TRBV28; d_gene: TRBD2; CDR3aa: CASGWTSGSYNEQFF; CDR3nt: TGTGCCAGCGGTTGGACTAGCGGGAGCTACAATGAGCAGTTCTTC
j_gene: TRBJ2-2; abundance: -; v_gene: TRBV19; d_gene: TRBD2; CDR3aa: CASSIHSGGALGELFF; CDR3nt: TGTGCCAGTAGTATTCATAGCGGGGGGGCCCTCGGGGAGCTGTTTTTT
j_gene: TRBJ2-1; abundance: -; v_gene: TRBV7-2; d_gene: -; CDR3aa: CASSPPSQGLEFF; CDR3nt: TGTGCCAGCAGCCCACCTTCACAGGGTCTGGAGTTCTTC
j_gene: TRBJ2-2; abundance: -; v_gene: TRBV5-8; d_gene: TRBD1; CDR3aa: CASSLAYRGPTGELFF; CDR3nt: TGTGCCAGCAGCTTGGCCTATAGGGGGCCCACCGGGGAGCTGTTTTTT
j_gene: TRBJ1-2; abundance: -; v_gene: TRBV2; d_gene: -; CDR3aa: CASSREGTYGYTF; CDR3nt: TGTGCCAGCAGTCGGGAGGGGACCTATGGCTACACCTTC
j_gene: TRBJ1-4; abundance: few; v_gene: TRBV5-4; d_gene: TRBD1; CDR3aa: CASSMTGGSGEKLFF; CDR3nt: TGTGCCAGCAGCATGACAGGGGGCAGTGGGGAAAAACTGTTTTTT
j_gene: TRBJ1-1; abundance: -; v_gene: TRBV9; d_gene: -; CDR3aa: CASSVGGANTEAFF; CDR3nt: TGTGCCAGCAGCGTAGGGGGAGCGAACACTGAAGCTTTCTTT